This is a list of T cell receptor beta chains from one sample in a study of T-cell reconstitution after alpha-beta-depleted transplantation in children. Each CDR3 protein is one row after TCRdb ran MiXCR on the PCR reads. Here the sample spans about 580,000 distinct CDR3 sequences, 20% to 25% being singletons. Sequenced here: PBMCs, mostly from graft donor cells, sampled 360 days after TCRalphabeta/CD19-depleted stem cell transplant. Source of these receptors: a boy younger than two who had a stem cell transplant for acute myeloid leukemia, so the T cells may come from the graft donor. The CDR3 runs from the conserved cysteine through the conserved F or W. The order of the fields is D gene, V gene, J gene, clone size, CDR3 length, CDR3 protein, CDR3 DNA. D genes are given only for firm matches. Size values are once, few and many counts, or a class for expanded clones, and some rows have none.

TRBD2	TRBV7-9	TRBJ2-1	-	15	CASSPIAGSYNEQFF	TGTGCCAGCAGCCCCATAGCGGGGTCCTACAATGAGCAGTTCTTC
-	TRBV29-1	TRBJ1-5	few	13	CSVVEDSNQPQHF	TGCAGCGTTGTGGAGGATAGCAATCAGCCCCAGCATTTT
-	TRBV9	TRBJ1-2	many	13	CASSVGLTGGYTF	TGTGCCAGCAGCGTTGGCCTAACGGGAGGCTACACCTTC
TRBD1	TRBV20-1	TRBJ2-7	-	14	CSAAGGPSSYEQYF	TGCAGTGCCGCAGGGGGCCCGAGCTCCTACGAGCAGTACTTC
TRBD1	TRBV12-5	TRBJ2-1	-	17	CASGLPPSQGRLNEQFF	TGTGCTAGTGGTTTGCCTCCATCACAGGGGCGCCTCAATGAGCAGTTCTTC
-	TRBV4-2	TRBJ2-5	-	14	CARSPGLPPETQYF	TGTGCCAGGAGCCCCGGGCTCCCACCGGAGACCCAGTACTTC
-	TRBV20-1	TRBJ2-1	-	12	CSAMTNYNEQFF	TGCAGTGCCATGACAAATTACAATGAGCAGTTCTTC
TRBD1	TRBV20-1	TRBJ2-5	few	15	CSASRQDRGPETQYF	TGCAGTGCTAGTCGGCAAGACAGGGGGCCGGAGACCCAGTACTTC
-	TRBV29-1	TRBJ1-2	few	18	CSVLPRGDRNFLNYGYTF	TGCAGCGTTTTGCCCCGGGGAGACAGGAACTTCCTTAACTATGGCTACACCTTC
TRBD1	TRBV28	TRBJ1-1	-	16	CASSRQGWSLGTEAFF	TGTGCCAGCAGTCGACAGGGCTGGAGCCTGGGGACTGAAGCTTTCTTT
TRBD2	TRBV7-9	TRBJ2-1	-	15	CASSFTSGFIDEQFF	TGTGCCAGCAGTTTTACTAGCGGATTCATCGATGAGCAGTTCTTC
-	TRBV5-5	TRBJ2-3	many	14	CASSLGTSGDTQYF	TGTGCCAGCAGCTTAGGGACTTCTGGGGATACGCAGTATTTT
-	TRBV20-1	TRBJ2-7	few	12	CSARVGGDKQYF	TGCAGTGCTAGAGTTGGGGGGGACAAGCAGTACTTC
-	TRBV6-1	TRBJ1-5	many	13	CASKWGGGQPQHF	TGTGCCAGCAAGTGGGGGGGTGGACAGCCCCAGCATTTT
-	TRBV30	TRBJ2-1	-	12	CAWRRAINEQFF	TGTGCCTGGAGACGGGCGATCAATGAGCAGTTCTTC
TRBD2	TRBV28	TRBJ2-1	few	14	CASSTGLDFREQFF	TGTGCCAGCAGTACGGGACTAGATTTTAGGGAGCAGTTCTTC
-	TRBV7-2	TRBJ2-1	-	16	CASSLLMSRDNNEQFF	TGTGCCAGCAGCCTATTAATGAGTCGGGACAACAATGAGCAGTTCTTC
TRBD1	TRBV5-1	TRBJ2-2	few	15	CASSFHRQGAGELFF	TGCGCCAGCAGCTTCCATCGACAGGGGGCAGGGGAGCTGTTTTTT
TRBD2	TRBV6-2/TRBV6-3	TRBJ2-1	few	16	CASSWKRGLGDNEQFF	TGTGCCAGCAGTTGGAAACGGGGACTAGGGGACAATGAGCAGTTCTTC
-	TRBV7-9	TRBJ2-5	many	14	CASSLGTPGETQYF	TGTGCCAGCAGCTTAGGGACCCCAGGGGAGACCCAGTACTTC
-	TRBV28	TRBJ1-5	-	13	CASRPFINQPQHF	TGTGCCAGCAGGCCATTCATAAATCAGCCCCAGCATTTT
TRBD1	TRBV12-3/TRBV12-4	TRBJ1-4	many	16	CASSFRYQGAGEKLFF	TGTGCCAGCAGTTTCCGTTATCAGGGGGCCGGTGAAAAACTGTTTTTT